This T cell receptor beta chain was recovered during a study of cytomegalovirus exposure and HLA in healthy donors. Trimming at V came to 5 bases and at J to 2 bases, leaving 3 bases not matched to a gene. This CDR3 is built from 15 residues. CDR1 SSHAT and CDR2 FNYEAQ come from the germline V gene (reference sequence). Primers: 60 Vbeta forward and 13 Jbeta reverse. TCRdb's copy holds only in-frame clones and misses some; the assay was immunoSEQ multiplex PCR. The table records around 150,000 clones, around 80% of them present only once. The sequenced sample was PBMCs. The chain links TRBV7-7 to TRBJ1-3, with TRBD1 matching over 10 bases. This receptor was obtained from a man aged 40-49 years in good health and CMV-seronegative. The CDR3 sequence is CASSPGTGAGNTIYF. In DNA form, the CDR3 reads TGTGCCAGCAGCCCCGGGACAGGGGCTGGAAACACCATATATTTT.